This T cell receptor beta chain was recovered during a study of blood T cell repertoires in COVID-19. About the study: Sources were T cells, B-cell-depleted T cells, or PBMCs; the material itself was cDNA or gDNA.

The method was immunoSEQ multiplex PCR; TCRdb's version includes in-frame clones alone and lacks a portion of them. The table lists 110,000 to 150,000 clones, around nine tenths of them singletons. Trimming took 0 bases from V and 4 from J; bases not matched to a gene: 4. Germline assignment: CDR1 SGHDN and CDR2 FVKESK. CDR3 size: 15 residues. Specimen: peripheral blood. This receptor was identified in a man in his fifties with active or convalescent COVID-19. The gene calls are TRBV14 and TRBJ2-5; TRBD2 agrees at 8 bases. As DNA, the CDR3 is TGTGCCAGCAGCCAAGAGGGGCTAGCGGGAGAGACCCAGTACTTC. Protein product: CASSQEGLAGETQYF.